This is a list of T cell receptor beta chains from one sample in a study of T-cell memory formation after mild COVID-19. In TCRdb, the 5' RACE reads were re-called with MiXCR into one record per CDR3 protein. Of hundreds of thousands of distinct CDR3 sequences in the sample, around 27% were seen once. The specimen was PBMCs or a T cell subset sorted from them (not recorded which). These receptor sequences come from an adult woman who had mild COVID-19 (a few samples of this study predate the infection). Cell type and time point are not known. The CDR3 runs from the conserved cysteine through the conserved F or W. The D gene is left open where the match is weak. Size values are once, few and many counts, or a class for expanded clones, and some rows have none.

TRBJ2-5 TRBV7-9 few TRBD2 TGTGCCAGCAAAAAAGCGGGGGAAGAGACCCAGTACTTC CASKKAGEETQYF
TRBJ2-6 TRBV18 - - TGTGCCAGCTCACCTACGGTTAGCTCTGGGGCCAACGTCCTGACTTTC CASSPTVSSGANVLTF
TRBJ2-5 TRBV7-7 - TRBD2 TGTGCCAGCAGCTTATATAGCGGGGGGCACCAAGAGACCCAGTACTTC CASSLYSGGHQETQYF
TRBJ2-3 TRBV7-9 - - TGTGCCAGCAGCTTTGGCGGGGGCTTCACAGATACGCAGTATTTT CASSFGGGFTDTQYF
TRBJ2-7 TRBV6-6 - - TGTGCCAGCAGTTATGGGGAAAACTACGAGCAGTACTTC CASSYGENYEQYF
TRBJ2-7 TRBV5-1 few - TGCGCCAGCAGCTTGATGGATCGAGGCGACGAGCAGTACTTC CASSLMDRGDEQYF
TRBJ2-3 TRBV7-2 - TRBD2 TGTGCCAGCAGCCGCAGCGGGGCTAGCACAGATACGCAGTATTTT CASSRSGASTDTQYF
TRBJ2-5 TRBV7-9 - TRBD2 TGTGCCAGCAGCCCGCCGGGGGGGGCCACGGTTTGGCAAGAGACCCAGTACTTC CASSPPGGATVWQETQYF
TRBJ1-1 TRBV20-1 - TRBD1 TGCAGTGCAACAAGCTACCAGGGGGAGCGCGTAGCTTTCTTT CSATSYQGERVAFF
TRBJ1-1 TRBV7-9 - - TGTGCCAGCAGCTACCCCCCGGGGGTATCCACTGAAGCTTTCTTT CASSYPPGVSTEAFF
TRBJ2-3 TRBV11-3 few - TGTGCCAGCAGCTTAAGCGGGTTCCGCACAGATACGCAGTATTTT CASSLSGFRTDTQYF
TRBJ2-1 TRBV7-6 - TRBD2 TGTGCCAGCAGCCTAGCGGGACTAGCGGGAGGGCGACGGGATGAGCAGTTCTTC CASSLAGLAGGRRDEQFF
TRBJ2-2 TRBV4-2 few - TGTGCCAGCAGCCAAGAGCAGGACACCGGGGAGCTGTTTTTT CASSQEQDTGELFF
TRBJ2-7 TRBV5-1 - TRBD1 TGCGCCAGCAGCTTGACCGGGACAGGGGGGGGAGAGCAGTACTTC CASSLTGTGGGEQYF
TRBJ2-1 TRBV13 once - TGTGCCAGCAGCCTAAAACGAGGCGGATACACCTACAATGAGCAGTTCTTC CASSLKRGGYTYNEQFF
TRBJ2-7 TRBV12-3/TRBV12-4 - TRBD1 TGTGCCAGCAGTCCCCGGGACAGGGCCCACGAGCAGTACTTC CASSPRDRAHEQYF
TRBJ2-3 TRBV7-9 - - TGTGCCAGCAACCTGGGCGGCACAGATACGCAGTATTTT CASNLGGTDTQYF
TRBJ2-5 TRBV6-5 - TRBD1 TGTGCCAGCAGTTACGGCCCCCGGGACAGGGGTATGGTGGAGACCCAGTACTTC CASSYGPRDRGMVETQYF
TRBJ1-5 TRBV7-9 once - TGTGCCAGCAACCCGTTAGGGGATCAGCCCCAGCATTTT CASNPLGDQPQHF
TRBJ2-1 TRBV15 - - TGTGCCACCAGCTTAACCGCTTACAATGAGCAGTTCTTC CATSLTAYNEQFF
TRBJ2-4 TRBV12-3/TRBV12-4 - - TGTGCCAGCAGTTTTGCCGGGAATACCATTCAGTACTTC CASSFAGNTIQYF
TRBJ1-1 TRBV20-1 - - TGCAGTGCTAGTGGAGGCGGTGCGAACACTGAAGCTTTCTTT CSASGGGANTEAFF
TRBJ2-1 TRBV24-1 few - TGTGCCACCAGTGATTTAAATGTGGGGTGGGGCGGGGTGTACAGGCTCTTTGACGACAATGAGCAGTTCTTC CATSDLNVGWGGVYRLFDDNEQFF
TRBJ2-1 TRBV27 - TRBD2 TGTGCCAGCAGTCTCGGGACTAGCGGCTCCTACAATGAGCAGTTCTTC CASSLGTSGSYNEQFF
TRBJ2-7 TRBV18 - TRBD1 TGTGCCAGCTCACAGAACTCCCCCGGGACAGCTTCCTACGAGCAGTACTTC CASSQNSPGTASYEQYF
TRBJ2-7 TRBV28 few TRBD2 TGTGCCAGCAGTTTAATCCGAGCTAGCGGTACCCAGGAGCAGTACTTC CASSLIRASGTQEQYF
TRBJ1-1 TRBV24-1 few TRBD1 TGTGCCACCAGTGGTTCGGACAGGGAAGCTTTCTTT CATSGSDREAFF
TRBJ2-7 TRBV5-1 - TRBD2 TGCGCCAGCAGCGCCCCAAGCGGGAGGGCCCCCTACGAGCAGTACTTC CASSAPSGRAPYEQYF
TRBJ2-7 TRBV5-6 few - TGTGCCAGCAGCTTGGGTACTAAACCCCGGGACTACGAGCAGTACTTC CASSLGTKPRDYEQYF
TRBJ1-2 TRBV4-1 - - TGCGCCAGCAGCCAAGATCCAAGTTGGGACTATGGCTACACCTTC CASSQDPSWDYGYTF
TRBJ1-1 TRBV30 few - TGTGCCTGGAGTGGAGAGATGCTGGGCACGGCTTTCTTT CAWSGEMLGTAFF
TRBJ1-6 TRBV12-3/TRBV12-4 - - TGTGCCAGCAGTCACAAAAATTCACCCCTCCACTTT CASSHKNSPLHF
TRBJ1-2 TRBV5-1 few - TGCGCCAGCAGCTTGGTCGGTGATAACTATGGCTACACCTTC CASSLVGDNYGYTF
TRBJ1-1 TRBV4-3 - - TGCGCCAGCAGCCTGGGACGGGTACATAACACTGAAGCTTTCTTT CASSLGRVHNTEAFF
TRBJ2-7 TRBV29-1 - TRBD1 TGCAGCGTTGAAGCGGGACAGAGCTACGAGCAGTACTTC CSVEAGQSYEQYF
TRBJ2-1 TRBV11-2 few - TGTGCCAGCAGCCTTAGAGGTATTAACAGACCCAATGAGCAGTTCTTC CASSLRGINRPNEQFF
TRBJ1-1 TRBV27 few - TGTGCCAGCAGTTCTCTAGGGGGATACACTGAAGCTTTCTTT CASSSLGGYTEAFF
TRBJ1-1 TRBV10-3 - - TGTGCCATCAAAAGGCGGCAGGACAACACTGAAGCTTTCTTT CAIKRRQDNTEAFF
TRBJ2-5 TRBV11-1 - - TGTGCCAGCCCGCCCCCGGACAAAAAACAAGAGACCCAGTACTTC CASPPPDKKQETQYF
TRBJ2-2 TRBV3-1 few - TGTGCCAGCAGCCGCGGGGCAGACTACACCGGGGAGCTGTTTTTT CASSRGADYTGELFF